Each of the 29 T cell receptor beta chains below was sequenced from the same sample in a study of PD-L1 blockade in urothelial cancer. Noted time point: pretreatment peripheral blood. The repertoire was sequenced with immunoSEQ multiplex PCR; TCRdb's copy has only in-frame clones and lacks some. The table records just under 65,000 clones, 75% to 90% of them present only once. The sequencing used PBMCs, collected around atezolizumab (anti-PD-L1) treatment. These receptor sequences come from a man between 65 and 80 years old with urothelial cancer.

CDR3 amino acids: CASRLAGGIQYF. The CDR3 bases are TGTGCCTCCAGACTAGCGGGGGGCATTCAGTACTTC. V and J are TRBV30 and TRBJ2-4; 13 bases are shared with TRBD2. The V and J ends lost 7 bases and 9 bases, in that order; junction bases with no gene match: 3. This CDR3 spans 12 amino acids. From germline, CDR1 is GTSNPN and CDR2 SVGIG (reference sequence).

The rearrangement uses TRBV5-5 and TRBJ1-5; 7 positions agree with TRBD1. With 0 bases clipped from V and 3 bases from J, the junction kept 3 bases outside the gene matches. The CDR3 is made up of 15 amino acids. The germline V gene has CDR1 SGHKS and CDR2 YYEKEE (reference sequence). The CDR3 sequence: CASSLGQGHNQPQHF. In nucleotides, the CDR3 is TGTGCCAGCAGCTTGGGACAGGGACACAATCAGCCCCAGCATTTT. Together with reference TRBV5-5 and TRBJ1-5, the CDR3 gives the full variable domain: DAGVTQSPTHLIKTRGQQVTLRCSPISGHKSVSWYQQVLGQGPQFIFQYYEKEERGRGNFPDRFSARQFPNYSSELNVNALLLGDSALYLCASSLGQGHNQPQHFGDGTRLSIL.

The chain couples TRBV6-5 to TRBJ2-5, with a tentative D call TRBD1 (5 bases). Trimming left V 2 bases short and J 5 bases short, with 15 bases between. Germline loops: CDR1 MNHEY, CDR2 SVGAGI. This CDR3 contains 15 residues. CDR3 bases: TGTGCCAGCAGTTACAAGGCGCCAGGGCTGGAGACCCAGTACTTC. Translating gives CASSYKAPGLETQYF.

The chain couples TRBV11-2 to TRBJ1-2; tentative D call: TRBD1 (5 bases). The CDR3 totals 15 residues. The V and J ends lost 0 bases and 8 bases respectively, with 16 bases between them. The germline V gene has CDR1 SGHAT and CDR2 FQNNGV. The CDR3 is CASSLDIQELEGYTF. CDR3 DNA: TGTGCCAGCAGCTTAGATATACAGGAACTGGAGGGCTACACCTTC.

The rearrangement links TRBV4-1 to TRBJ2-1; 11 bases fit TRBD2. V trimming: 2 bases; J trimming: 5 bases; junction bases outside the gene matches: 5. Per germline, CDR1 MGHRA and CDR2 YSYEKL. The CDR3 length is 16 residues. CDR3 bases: TGCGCCAGCAGCCAAAAAACTAGCGGGAGTGACAATGAGCAGTTCTTC. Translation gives CASSQKTSGSDNEQFF.

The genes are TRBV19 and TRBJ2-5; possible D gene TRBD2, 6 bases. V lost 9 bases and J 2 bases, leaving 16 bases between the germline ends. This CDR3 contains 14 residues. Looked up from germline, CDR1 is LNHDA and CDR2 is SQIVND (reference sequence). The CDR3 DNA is TGTGCCAGCAACCCGGGAGACCGACAAGAGACCCAGTACTTC. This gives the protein CASNPGDRQETQYF.

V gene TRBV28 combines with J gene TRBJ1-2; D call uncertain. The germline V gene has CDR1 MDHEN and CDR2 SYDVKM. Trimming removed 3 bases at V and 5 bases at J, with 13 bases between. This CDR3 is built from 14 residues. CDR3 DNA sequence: TGTGCCAGCAGTTTCCCCCGGGAGAGTTATGGCTACACCTTC. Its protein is CASSFPRESYGYTF.

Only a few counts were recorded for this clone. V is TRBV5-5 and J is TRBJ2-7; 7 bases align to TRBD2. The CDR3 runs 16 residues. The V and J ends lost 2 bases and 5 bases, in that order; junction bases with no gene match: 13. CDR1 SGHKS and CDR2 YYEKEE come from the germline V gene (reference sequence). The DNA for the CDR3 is TGTGCCAGCAGCTTTGAGAATCGGGGGGATATCGACGAGCAGTACTTC. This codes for CASSFENRGDIDEQYF.

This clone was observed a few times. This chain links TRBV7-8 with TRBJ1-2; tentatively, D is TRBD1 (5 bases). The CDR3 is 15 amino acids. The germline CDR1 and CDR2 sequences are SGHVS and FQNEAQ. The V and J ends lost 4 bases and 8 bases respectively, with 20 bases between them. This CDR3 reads CASSSMTGVTDGYTF. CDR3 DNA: TGTGCCAGCAGCTCCATGACGGGGGTGACCGACGGCTACACCTTC.

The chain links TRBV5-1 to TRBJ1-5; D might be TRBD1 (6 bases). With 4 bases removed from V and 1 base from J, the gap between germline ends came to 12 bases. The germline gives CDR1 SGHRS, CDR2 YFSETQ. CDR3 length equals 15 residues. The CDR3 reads CASSPGGASNQPQHF. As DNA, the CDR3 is TGCGCCAGCAGCCCTGGGGGGGCGAGCAATCAGCCCCAGCATTTT.

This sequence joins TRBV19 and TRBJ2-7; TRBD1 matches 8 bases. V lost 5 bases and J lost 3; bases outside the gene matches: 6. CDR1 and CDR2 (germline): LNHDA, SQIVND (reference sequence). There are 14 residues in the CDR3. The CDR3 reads CASSPATGGYEQYF. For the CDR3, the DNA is TGTGCCAGTAGTCCCGCTACAGGGGGCTACGAGCAGTACTTC.

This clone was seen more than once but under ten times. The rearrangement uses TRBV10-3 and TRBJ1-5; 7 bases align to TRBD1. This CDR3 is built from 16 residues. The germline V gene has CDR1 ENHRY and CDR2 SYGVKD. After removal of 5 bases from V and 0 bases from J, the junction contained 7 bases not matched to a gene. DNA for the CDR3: TGTGCCATCAGTCCCACAGGGGACCATAGCAATCAGCCCCAGCATTTT. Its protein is CAISPTGDHSNQPQHF.

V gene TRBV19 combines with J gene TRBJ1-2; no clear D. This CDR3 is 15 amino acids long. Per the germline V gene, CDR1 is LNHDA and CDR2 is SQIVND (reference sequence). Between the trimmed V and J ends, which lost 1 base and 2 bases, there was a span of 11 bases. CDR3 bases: TGTGCCAGTAGTATAGCATTGGGCAGCAACTATGGCTACACCTTC. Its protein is CASSIALGSNYGYTF.

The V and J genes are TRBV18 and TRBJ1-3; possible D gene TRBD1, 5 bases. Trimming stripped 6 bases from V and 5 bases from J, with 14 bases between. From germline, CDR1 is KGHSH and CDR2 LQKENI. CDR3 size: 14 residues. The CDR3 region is CASSRDAGRNTIYF. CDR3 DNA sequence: TGTGCCAGCTCGCGGGACGCCGGCCGAAACACCATATATTTT.

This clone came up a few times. The CDR3 nucleotides read TGTGCCAGCAGCTACCGGGACAGGGTAAATCAGCCCCAGCATTTT. It codes for CASSYRDRVNQPQHF. The chain uses TRBV5-6 and TRBJ1-5, with 9 bases fitting TRBD1. The CDR3 covers 15 residues. Germline trimming cut 3 bases from V and 4 bases from J; bases unmatched to any gene: 5. Germline V gives CDR1 SGHDT, CDR2 YYEEEE.

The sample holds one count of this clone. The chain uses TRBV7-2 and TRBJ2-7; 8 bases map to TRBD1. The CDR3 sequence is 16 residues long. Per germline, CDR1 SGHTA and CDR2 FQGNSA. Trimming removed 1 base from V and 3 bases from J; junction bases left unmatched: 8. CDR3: CASSLGGQASGYEQYF. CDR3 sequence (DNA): TGTGCCAGCAGCTTAGGGGGACAGGCTAGTGGCTACGAGCAGTACTTC.

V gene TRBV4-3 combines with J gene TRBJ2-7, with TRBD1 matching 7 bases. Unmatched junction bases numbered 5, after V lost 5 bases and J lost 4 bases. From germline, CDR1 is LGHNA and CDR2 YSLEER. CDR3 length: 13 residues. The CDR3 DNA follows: TGCGCCAGCAGCTCCGGGACAGCTTACGAGCAGTACTTC. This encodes CASSSGTAYEQYF.

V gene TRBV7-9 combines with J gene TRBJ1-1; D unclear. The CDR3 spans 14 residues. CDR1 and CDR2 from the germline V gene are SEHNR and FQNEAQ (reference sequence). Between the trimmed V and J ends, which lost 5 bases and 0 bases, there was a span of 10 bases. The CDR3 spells CASSPSALNTEAFF. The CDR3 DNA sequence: TGTGCCAGCAGCCCCAGCGCTTTGAACACTGAAGCTTTCTTT.

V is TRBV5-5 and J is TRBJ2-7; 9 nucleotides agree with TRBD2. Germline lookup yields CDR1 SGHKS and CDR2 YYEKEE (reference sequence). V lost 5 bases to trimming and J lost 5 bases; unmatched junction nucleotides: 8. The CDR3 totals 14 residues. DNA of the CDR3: TGTGCCAGCAGTTATAGCGGGAGTTACGACGAGCAGTACTTC. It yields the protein CASSYSGSYDEQYF.

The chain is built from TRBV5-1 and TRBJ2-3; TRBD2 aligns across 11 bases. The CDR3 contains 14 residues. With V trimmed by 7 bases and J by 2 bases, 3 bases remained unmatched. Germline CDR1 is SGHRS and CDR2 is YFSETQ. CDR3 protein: CASQLAGATDTQYF. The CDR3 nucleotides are TGCGCCAGCCAACTAGCGGGGGCCACAGATACGCAGTATTTT.

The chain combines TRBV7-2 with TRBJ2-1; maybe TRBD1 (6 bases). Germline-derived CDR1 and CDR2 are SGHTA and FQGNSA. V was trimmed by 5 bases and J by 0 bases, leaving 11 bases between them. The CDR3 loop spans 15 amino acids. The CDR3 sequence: CASSPLTGSYNEQFF. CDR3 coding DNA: TGTGCCAGCAGCCCCCTGACAGGCTCCTACAATGAGCAGTTCTTC.

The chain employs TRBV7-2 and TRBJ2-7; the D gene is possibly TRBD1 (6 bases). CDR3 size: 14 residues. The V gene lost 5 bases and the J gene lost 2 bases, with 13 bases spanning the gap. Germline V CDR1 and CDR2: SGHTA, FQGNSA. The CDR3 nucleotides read TGTGCCAGCAGCATACAGGGTAACCCCTACGAGCAGTACTTC. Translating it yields CASSIQGNPYEQYF.

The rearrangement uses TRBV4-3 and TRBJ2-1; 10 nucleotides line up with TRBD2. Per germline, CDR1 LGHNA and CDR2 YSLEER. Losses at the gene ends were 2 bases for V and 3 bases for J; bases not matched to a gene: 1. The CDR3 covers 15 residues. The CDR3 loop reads CASSQTSGNYNEQFF. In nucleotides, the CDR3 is TGCGCCAGCAGCCAAACTAGCGGGAACTACAATGAGCAGTTCTTC.

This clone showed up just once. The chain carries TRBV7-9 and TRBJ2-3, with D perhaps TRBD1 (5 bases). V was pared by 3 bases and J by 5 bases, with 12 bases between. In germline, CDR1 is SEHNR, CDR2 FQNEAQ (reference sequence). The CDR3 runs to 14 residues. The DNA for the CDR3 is TGTGCCAGCAGCTTTGGTGGGGCGATAGATACGCAGTATTTT. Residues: CASSFGGAIDTQYF.

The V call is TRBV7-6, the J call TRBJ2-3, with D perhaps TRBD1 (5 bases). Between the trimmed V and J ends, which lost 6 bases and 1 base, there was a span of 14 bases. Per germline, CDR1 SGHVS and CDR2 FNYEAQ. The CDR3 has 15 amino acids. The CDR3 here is CASSLGSRGTDTQYF. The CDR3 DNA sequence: TGTGCCAGCAGTTTGGGGTCCAGGGGCACAGATACGCAGTATTTT.

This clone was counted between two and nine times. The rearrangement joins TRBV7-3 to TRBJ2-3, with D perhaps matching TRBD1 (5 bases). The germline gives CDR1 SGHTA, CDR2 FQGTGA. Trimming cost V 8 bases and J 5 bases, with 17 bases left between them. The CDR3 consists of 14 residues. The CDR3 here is CASGQGGEEDTQYF. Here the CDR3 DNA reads TGTGCCAGCGGTCAGGGCGGAGAGGAAGATACGCAGTATTTT.

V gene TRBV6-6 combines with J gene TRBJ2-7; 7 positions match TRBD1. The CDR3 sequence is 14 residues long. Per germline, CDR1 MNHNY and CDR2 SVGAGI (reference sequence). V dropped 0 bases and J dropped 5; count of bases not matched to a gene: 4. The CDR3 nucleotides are TGTGCCAGCAGTTACTCGGACAGGTCTGACGAGCAGTACTTC. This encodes CASSYSDRSDEQYF.

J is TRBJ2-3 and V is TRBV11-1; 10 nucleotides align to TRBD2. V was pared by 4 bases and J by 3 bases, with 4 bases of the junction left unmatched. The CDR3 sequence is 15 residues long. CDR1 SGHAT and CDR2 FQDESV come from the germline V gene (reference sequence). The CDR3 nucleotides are TGTGCCAGCAGCTGGGGACTAGCGAGGACAGATACGCAGTATTTT. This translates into CASSWGLARTDTQYF.

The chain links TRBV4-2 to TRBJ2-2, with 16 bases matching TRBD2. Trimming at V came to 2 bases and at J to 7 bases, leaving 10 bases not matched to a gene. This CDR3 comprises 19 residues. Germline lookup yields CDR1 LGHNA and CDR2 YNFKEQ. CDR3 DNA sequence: TGTGCCAGCAGCCAACCTGGGACTAGCGGGAGGGAGTGGGGCGGGGAGCTGTTTTTT. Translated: CASSQPGTSGREWGGELFF.